This record covers a single T cell receptor (beta chain). No antigen is known for it. Trimming removed 4 bases from V and 1 base from J; junction bases left unmatched: 6. The germline V gene encodes CDR1 MGHDK and CDR2 SYGVNS. The CDR3 has 15 amino acids. The data belong to a study of OX40 agonist ivuxolimab in advanced cancers. Study-wide background: The patients' treatment was ivuxolimab, an agonistic anti-OX40 (CD134) antibody. Subjects had a mean age of about 65 years, with a range of about 20 to 85; roughly 80% were male. One hepatocellular carcinoma and a couple of cutaneous melanoma patients partially responded. Study-level findings and limits: It was not determined which antigens were specifically recognized by the peripheral T cells that had undergone clonal expansion.

The repertoire was sequenced with immunoSEQ multiplex PCR; TCRdb's copy has only in-frame clones and lacks some. The sample holds 53,000 or so clones; about 78% are singletons and the top ten take around 2%. Sequenced material: CD4+ or CD8+ T cells sorted from blood, taken in a trial of the OX40 agonist ivuxolimab. This clonotype was obtained from an adult with an advanced solid tumor such as melanoma, head and neck, liver or kidney cancer. The V and J genes are TRBV25-1 and TRBJ2-5; 7 nucleotides line up with TRBD1. CDR3 in DNA: TGTGCCAGCAGTGGGGACAGTTGGAGCCAAGAGACCCAGTACTTC. The encoded protein is CASSGDSWSQETQYF. Variable domain in full (rest from reference TRBV25-1 and TRBJ2-5): EADIYQTPRYLVIGTGKKITLECSQTMGHDKMYWYQQDPGMELHLIHYSYGVNSTEKGDLSSESTVSRIRTEHFPLTLESARPSHTSQYLCASSGDSWSQETQYFGPGTRLLVL.